Following are 3 T cell receptor beta chains from one sample sequenced in a study of blood T cell repertoires in COVID-19. The method was immunoSEQ multiplex PCR; TCRdb's version includes in-frame clones alone and lacks a portion of them. The sample yields some 45,000 clones, 70% to 80% seen once. The specimen sequenced was peripheral blood. The receptors come from a man in his 70s with active or convalescent COVID-19.

The rearrangement uses TRBV3-1 (or the pseudogene TRBV3-2) and TRBJ2-2; 8 nucleotides agree with TRBD2. CDR1 is LGHDT and CDR2 is YNNKEL in the germline V gene (reference sequence). The CDR3 length is 15 residues. Germline trimming cut 1 base from V and 3 bases from J; bases unmatched to any gene: 1. The CDR3 protein is CASSQGGLDTGELFF. DNA of the CDR3: TGTGCCAGCAGCCAAGGGGGACTAGACACCGGGGAGCTGTTTTTT.

The CDR3 spells CASSPEGQPNYGYTF. As DNA, the CDR3 is TGTGCCAGCAGCCCGGAGGGACAGCCTAACTATGGCTACACCTTC. J is TRBJ1-2 and V is TRBV9; 7 bases agree with TRBD1. Unmatched junction bases numbered 6, after V lost 4 bases and J lost 0 bases. The germline V gene has CDR1 SGDLS and CDR2 YYNGEE. CDR3 length: 15 residues.

V usage is TRBV28 and J usage is TRBJ2-2; possible D gene TRBD2, 7 bases. CDR1 MDHEN and CDR2 SYDVKM come from the germline V gene. Trimming took off 6 bases at V and 6 bases at J, with 14 bases between the two ends. The CDR3 is 14 residues long. The CDR3 region has the DNA TGTGCCAGCAGGGGACAAGGGAGGGCCGGGGAGCTGTTTTTT. Translating gives CASRGQGRAGELFF.